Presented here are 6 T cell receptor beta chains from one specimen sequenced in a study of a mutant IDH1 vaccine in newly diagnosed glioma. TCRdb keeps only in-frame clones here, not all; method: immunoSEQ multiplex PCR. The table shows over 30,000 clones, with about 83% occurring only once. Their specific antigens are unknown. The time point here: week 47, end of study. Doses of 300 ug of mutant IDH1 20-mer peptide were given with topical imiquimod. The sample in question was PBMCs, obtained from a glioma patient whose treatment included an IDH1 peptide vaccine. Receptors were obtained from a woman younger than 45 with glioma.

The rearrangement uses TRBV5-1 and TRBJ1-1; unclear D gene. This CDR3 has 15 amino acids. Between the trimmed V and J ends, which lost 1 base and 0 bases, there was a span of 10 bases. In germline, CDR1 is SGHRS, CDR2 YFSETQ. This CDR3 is CASSLIGYMNTEAFF. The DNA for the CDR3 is TGCGCCAGCAGCTTGATCGGTTACATGAACACTGAAGCTTTCTTT.

Here the CDR3 DNA reads TGTGCCAGCAGATTACGGGGGCTAAACGGGGAGCTGTTTTTT. Protein: CASRLRGLNGELFF. The V call is TRBV21-1, the J call TRBJ2-2. TRBV21-1 is deemed a pseudogene. This CDR3 has 14 residues.

CDR3 loop: CASSLESYTEAFF. CDR3 nucleotide sequence: TGTGCCAGCAGCCTCGAGTCCTACACTGAAGCTTTCTTT. This sequence joins TRBV2 and TRBJ1-1; no clear D gene. This CDR3 contains 13 residues. V lost 6 bases, J lost 3 bases, and 11 bases lay in between. Germline-derived CDR1 and CDR2 are SNHLY and FYNNEI.

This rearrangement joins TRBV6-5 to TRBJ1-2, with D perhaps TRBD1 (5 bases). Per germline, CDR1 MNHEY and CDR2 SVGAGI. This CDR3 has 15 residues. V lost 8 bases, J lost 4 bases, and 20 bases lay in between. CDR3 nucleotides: TGTGCCAGCGGAAGAGGTTCTCAGGGCTTCTATGGCTACACCTTC. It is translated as CASGRGSQGFYGYTF.

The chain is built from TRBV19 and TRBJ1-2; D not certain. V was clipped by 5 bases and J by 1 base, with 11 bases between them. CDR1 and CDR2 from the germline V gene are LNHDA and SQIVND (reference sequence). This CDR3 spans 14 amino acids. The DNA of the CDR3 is TGTGCCAGTAGTCCGGCGCGGGGTAACTATGGCTACACCTTC. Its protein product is CASSPARGNYGYTF.

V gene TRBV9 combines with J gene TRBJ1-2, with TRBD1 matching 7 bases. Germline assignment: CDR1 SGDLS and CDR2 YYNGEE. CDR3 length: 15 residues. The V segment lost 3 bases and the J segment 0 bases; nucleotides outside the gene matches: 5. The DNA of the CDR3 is TGTGCCAGCAGCGACCAGACAGGGACTAACTATGGCTACACCTTC. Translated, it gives CASSDQTGTNYGYTF.